This record concerns one TCR beta chain sequence. The antigen remains undetermined. CDR3 size: 14 residues. Germline CDR1 is SGHTA and CDR2 is FQGTGA. Germline trimming cut 5 bases from V and 7 bases from J; bases unmatched to any gene: 5. This entry belongs to a study of OX40 agonist ivuxolimab in advanced cancers. Background on the study: Partial responses occurred in Three dose-escalation patients, one with hepatocellular carcinoma and two with cutaneous melanoma. General study findings and limits: The study found among the lowest clonal expansion in partial responders at 0.1-3.0 mg/kg. Both CD4+ and CD8+ T cell populations in blood had undergone clonal expansion by week 6 at 0.1 to 3.0 mg/kg.

Measured with immunoSEQ multiplex PCR; TCRdb has only the in-frame clones, and not every one. The sample lists some 83,000 clones; approximately 91% were seen once. This chain joins TRBV7-3 and TRBJ1-6; 7 bases map to TRBD1. This receptor was obtained from an adult with an advanced solid tumor such as melanoma, head and neck, liver or kidney cancer. The sequencing used CD4+ or CD8+ T cells sorted from blood, collected in a trial of the OX40 agonist ivuxolimab. CDR3 nucleotides: TGTGCCAGCAGCGCCGGGACAGAAAATTCACCCCTCCACTTT. It translates to CASSAGTENSPLHF.